The 14 T cell receptor beta chains below were found in one sample sequenced in a study of T cells in Graves' hyperthyroidism and ophthalmopathy. RNA transcripts provided the source from which TCR beta CDR3 regions were amplified. TCR CDR3 regions were first amplified by RT-PCR with HTBI primers. One entry per CDR3 protein results from TCRdb running MiXCR on the multiplex PCR reads. The repertoire holds 600,000 or so distinct CDR3 sequences, with about 17% as singletons. Material: blood. These receptors all stem from a woman aged 25 to 45 with Graves' hyperthyroidism.

There are a few counts of this clonotype. This chain joins TRBV5-5 and TRBJ2-5, with a tentative D call TRBD1 (6 bases). The length of the CDR3 is 14 residues. V gave up 0 bases and J gave up 4 bases, with 10 bases separating them. The germline V gene has CDR1 SGHKS and CDR2 YYEKEE (reference sequence). CDR3 bases: TGTGCCAGCAGCTTGGAGGGGGTGCGAGAGACCCAGTACTTC. This codes for CASSLEGVRETQYF.

The sample holds many counts of this clonotype. V is TRBV20-1 and J is TRBJ2-3, with TRBD2 identical over 13 bases. The CDR3 sequence is 15 residues long. V lost 3 bases, J lost 4 bases, and 4 bases stayed unmatched. Germline CDR1 and CDR2: DFQATT and SNEGSKA (reference sequence). CDR3 nucleotide sequence: TGCAGTGCTAGGAGACTAGCGGGAGGATCAGATACGCAGTATTTT. This codes for CSARRLAGGSDTQYF.

This clonotype was detected many times. The chain links TRBV2 to TRBJ1-1; 7 bases are a match to TRBD1. Germline V gives CDR1 SNHLY, CDR2 FYNNEI. The V gene end was trimmed by 0 bases and the J gene end by 7 bases; junction bases not matched to a gene: 8. This CDR3 has 15 residues. CDR3 sequence reads: CASSEALQAGGEAFF. The CDR3 DNA follows: TGTGCCAGCAGTGAAGCGCTTCAGGCAGGGGGTGAAGCTTTCTTT.

This clonotype was found many times. The chain uses TRBV6-1 and TRBJ2-1, with a weak D call TRBD1 (5 bases). The V and J ends lost 7 bases and 4 bases respectively, with 20 bases between them. The CDR3 is 16 residues long. CDR1 is MNHNS and CDR2 is SASEGT in the germline V gene. This chain's CDR3 is CASTRAPRGFYNEQFF. CDR3 DNA: TGTGCCAGCACCAGAGCCCCTAGGGGATTTTACAATGAGCAGTTCTTC.

This clonotype was seen a few times. This sequence joins TRBV20-1 and TRBJ1-1; D is possibly TRBD1 (5 bases). The CDR3 has 14 amino acids. With 4 bases removed from V and 4 bases from J, the gap between germline ends came to 16 bases. Germline CDR1 is DFQATT and CDR2 is SNEGSKA (reference sequence). The CDR3 region has the DNA TGCAGTGCTATTACGGGACCAGCGGGCACTGAAGCTTTCTTT. Protein sequence: CSAITGPAGTEAFF.

This rearrangement joins TRBV4-3 to TRBJ1-6, with D unclear. The CDR3 is made up of 18 amino acids. CDR1 and CDR2 (germline): LGHNA, YSLEER. V was trimmed by 1 base and J by 0 bases, leaving 13 bases between them. CDR3 nucleotides: TGCGCCAGCAGCCAAGGTCGTGCCTCCCTCTCCTATAATTCACCCCTCCACTTT. It specifies CASSQGRASLSYNSPLHF.

This clonotype was observed a handful of times. The rearrangement uses TRBV18 and TRBJ2-2; D perhaps matches TRBD2 (5 bases). V dropped 1 base and J dropped 7 bases, with 10 bases sitting between them. The germline CDR1 and CDR2 sequences are KGHSH and LQKENI. The CDR3 is 14 amino acids. CDR3 in amino acids: CASSPLGGSGELFF. For the CDR3, the DNA is TGTGCCAGCTCACCACTAGGAGGAAGCGGGGAGCTGTTTTTT.

In its sample, this clonotype was seen many times. The chain recombines TRBV30 with TRBJ2-7; 9 nucleotides align to TRBD1. Germline-derived CDR1 and CDR2 are GTSNPN and SVGIG (reference sequence). The CDR3 is 14 residues long. V shed 8 bases and J 2 bases; nucleotides not matched to a gene: 10. CDR3 in DNA: TGTGCCCGATCCTCGGGACAGGGTCCCTACGAGCAGTACTTC. Amino acid sequence: CARSSGQGPYEQYF.

This clonotype turned up a few times. The chain combines TRBV6-1 with TRBJ2-7; the D is unclear. The germline V gene has CDR1 MNHNS and CDR2 SASEGT. The CDR3 has 13 residues. With 7 bases removed from V and 3 bases from J, the gap between germline ends came to 13 bases. The CDR3 here is CASTSNPGYEQYF. The DNA for the CDR3 is TGTGCCAGCACCTCCAACCCAGGCTACGAGCAGTACTTC.

This clonotype was seen more than once but under ten times. The chain recombines TRBV6-2 or TRBV6-3 with TRBJ2-7; D is unresolved. Trimming removed 5 bases from V and 0 bases from J, with 8 bases in between. The CDR3 consists of 13 residues. CDR1 is MNHEY and CDR2 is SVGEGT in the germline V gene. The CDR3 region is CASSNGNSYEQYF. The CDR3 nucleotides read TGTGCCAGCAGTAATGGAAACTCCTACGAGCAGTACTTC.

This clonotype occurred many times. The chain couples TRBV10-2 to TRBJ2-5, with no clear D. With 3 bases removed from V and 0 bases from J, the gap between germline ends came to 11 bases. Looked up from germline, CDR1 is WSHSY and CDR2 is SAAADI. The CDR3 sequence is 15 residues long. The CDR3 nucleotides are TGCGCCAGCAGTGATTCGCGGTGGTACCAAGAGACCCAGTACTTC. Encoded protein: CASSDSRWYQETQYF.

The V and J genes are TRBV20-1 and TRBJ2-2, with 13 bases that match TRBD2. Germline V CDR1 and CDR2: DFQATT, SNEGSKA (reference sequence). This CDR3 comprises 17 residues. The V gene end was trimmed by 0 bases and the J gene end by 5 bases; junction bases not matched to a gene: 6. As DNA, the CDR3 is TGCAGTGCTAGAGACCCGACTAGCGGGAGGAATACCGGGGAGCTGTTTTTT. It translates to CSARDPTSGRNTGELFF.

This clonotype showed up just a few times. The V and J genes are TRBV7-2 and TRBJ1-1, with D uncertain. Between the trimmed V and J ends, which lost 5 bases and 3 bases, there was a span of 22 bases. CDR1 SGHTA and CDR2 FQGNSA come from the germline V gene. There are 17 residues in the CDR3. CDR3: CASSIFPVGGLYTEAFF. The CDR3 DNA is TGTGCCAGCAGCATATTTCCAGTCGGAGGTTTGTACACTGAAGCTTTCTTT.

This clonotype was seen at least ten times. The rearrangement uses TRBV5-6 and TRBJ2-1; 7 bases are shared with TRBD1. This CDR3 is 15 amino acids long. With 4 bases clipped from V and 9 bases from J, the junction kept 13 bases outside the gene matches. In germline, CDR1 is SGHDT, CDR2 YYEEEE. CDR3 amino acids: CASSLTRQGPSEQFF. CDR3 bases: TGTGCCAGCAGCCTCACCCGACAGGGCCCAAGTGAGCAGTTCTTC.